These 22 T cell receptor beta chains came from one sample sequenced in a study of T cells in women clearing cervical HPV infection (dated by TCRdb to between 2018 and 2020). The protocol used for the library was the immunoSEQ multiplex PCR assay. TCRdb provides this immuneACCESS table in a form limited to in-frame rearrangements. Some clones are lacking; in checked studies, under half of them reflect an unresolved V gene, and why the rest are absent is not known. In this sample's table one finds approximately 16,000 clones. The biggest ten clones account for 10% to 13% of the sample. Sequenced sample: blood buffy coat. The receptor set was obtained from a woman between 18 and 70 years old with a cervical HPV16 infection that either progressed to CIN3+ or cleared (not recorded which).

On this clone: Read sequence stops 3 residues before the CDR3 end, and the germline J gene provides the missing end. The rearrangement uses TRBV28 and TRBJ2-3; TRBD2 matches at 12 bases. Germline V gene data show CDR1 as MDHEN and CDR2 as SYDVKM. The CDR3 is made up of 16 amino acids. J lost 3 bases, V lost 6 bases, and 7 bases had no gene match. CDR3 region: CASSASGRAETDTQYF. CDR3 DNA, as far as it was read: TGTGCCAGCAGCGCTAGCGGGAGGGCCGAGACAGATACG.

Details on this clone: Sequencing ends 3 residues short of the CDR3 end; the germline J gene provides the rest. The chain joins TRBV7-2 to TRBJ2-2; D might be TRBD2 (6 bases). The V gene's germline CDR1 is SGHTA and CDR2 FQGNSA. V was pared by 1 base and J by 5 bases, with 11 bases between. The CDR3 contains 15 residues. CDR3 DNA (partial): TGTGCCAGCAGCTTAGTTCGTAGCGGTACCGGGGAG. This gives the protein CASSLVRSGTGE. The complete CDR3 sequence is CASSLVRSGTGELFF.

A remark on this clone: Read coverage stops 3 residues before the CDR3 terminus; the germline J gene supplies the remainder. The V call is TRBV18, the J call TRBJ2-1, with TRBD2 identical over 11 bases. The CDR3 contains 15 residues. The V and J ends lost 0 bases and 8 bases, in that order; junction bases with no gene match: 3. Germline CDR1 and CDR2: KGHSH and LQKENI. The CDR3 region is CASSPPTSGNDEQFF. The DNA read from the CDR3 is TGTGCCAGCTCACCACCGACTAGCGGGAATGATGAG.

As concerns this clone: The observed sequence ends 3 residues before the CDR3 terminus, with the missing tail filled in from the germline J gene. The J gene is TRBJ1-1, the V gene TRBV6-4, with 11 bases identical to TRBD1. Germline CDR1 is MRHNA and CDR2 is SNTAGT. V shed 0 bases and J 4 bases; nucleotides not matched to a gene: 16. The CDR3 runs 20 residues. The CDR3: CASSDSMGEDRGRGGTEAFF. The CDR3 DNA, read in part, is TGTGCCAGCAGTGACTCTATGGGTGAGGACAGGGGGCGCGGAGGCACTGAA.

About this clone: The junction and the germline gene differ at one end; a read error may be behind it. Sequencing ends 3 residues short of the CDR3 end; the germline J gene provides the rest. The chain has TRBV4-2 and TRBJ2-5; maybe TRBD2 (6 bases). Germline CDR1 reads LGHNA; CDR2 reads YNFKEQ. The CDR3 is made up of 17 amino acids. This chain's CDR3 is CASSHASGGSRQETQYF. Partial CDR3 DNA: TGCGCCAGCAGCCATGCTTCCGGGGGTTCGCGGCAAGAGACC.

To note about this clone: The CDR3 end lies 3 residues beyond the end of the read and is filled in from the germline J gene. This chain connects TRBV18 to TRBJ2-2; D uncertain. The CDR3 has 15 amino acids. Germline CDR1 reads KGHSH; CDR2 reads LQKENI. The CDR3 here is CASSPRVATNEKLFF. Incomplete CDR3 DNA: TGTGCCAGCTCACCCCGGGTTGCAACTAATGAAAAG.

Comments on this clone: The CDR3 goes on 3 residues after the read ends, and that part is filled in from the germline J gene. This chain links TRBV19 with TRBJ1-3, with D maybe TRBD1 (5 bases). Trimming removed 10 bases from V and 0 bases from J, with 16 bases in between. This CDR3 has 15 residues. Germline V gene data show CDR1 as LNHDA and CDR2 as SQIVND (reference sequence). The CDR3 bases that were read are TGTGCCACCATGGGGGGGATTGCCTCTGGAAACACC. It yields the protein CATMGGIASGNT. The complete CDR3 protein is CATMGGIASGNTIYF.

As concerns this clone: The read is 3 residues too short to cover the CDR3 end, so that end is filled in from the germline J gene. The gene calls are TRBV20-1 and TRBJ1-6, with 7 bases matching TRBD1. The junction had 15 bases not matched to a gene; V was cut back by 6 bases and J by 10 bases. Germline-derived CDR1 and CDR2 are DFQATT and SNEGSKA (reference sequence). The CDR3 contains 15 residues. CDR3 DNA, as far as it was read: TGCAGTGCGCTTGGAGCCGGGACAGTCGACTCACCC. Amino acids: CSALGAGTVDSP. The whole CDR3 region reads CSALGAGTVDSPLHF.

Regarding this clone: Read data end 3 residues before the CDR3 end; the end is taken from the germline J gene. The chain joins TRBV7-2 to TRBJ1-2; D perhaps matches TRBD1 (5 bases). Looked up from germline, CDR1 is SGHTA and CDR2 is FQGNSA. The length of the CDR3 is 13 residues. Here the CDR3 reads CASSLTGSVDYTF. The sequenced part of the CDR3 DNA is TGTGCCAGCAGCTTAACAGGTTCGGTCGAC.

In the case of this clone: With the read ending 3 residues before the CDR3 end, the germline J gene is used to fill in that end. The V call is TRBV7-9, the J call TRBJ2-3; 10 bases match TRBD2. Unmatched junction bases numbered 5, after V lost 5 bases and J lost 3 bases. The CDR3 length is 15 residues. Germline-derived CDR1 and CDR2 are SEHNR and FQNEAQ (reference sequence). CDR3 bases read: TGTGCCAGCAGCCCGCGGACTAGCGGTACAGATACG. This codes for CASSPRTSGTDT. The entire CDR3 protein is CASSPRTSGTDTQYF.

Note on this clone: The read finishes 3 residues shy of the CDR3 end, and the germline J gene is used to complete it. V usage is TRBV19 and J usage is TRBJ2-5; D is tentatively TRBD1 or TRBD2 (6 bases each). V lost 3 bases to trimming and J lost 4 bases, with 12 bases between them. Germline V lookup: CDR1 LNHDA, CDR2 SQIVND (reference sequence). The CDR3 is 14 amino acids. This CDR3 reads CASSMRGGGETQYF. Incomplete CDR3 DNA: TGTGCCAGTAGTATGAGAGGGGGAGGAGAGACC.

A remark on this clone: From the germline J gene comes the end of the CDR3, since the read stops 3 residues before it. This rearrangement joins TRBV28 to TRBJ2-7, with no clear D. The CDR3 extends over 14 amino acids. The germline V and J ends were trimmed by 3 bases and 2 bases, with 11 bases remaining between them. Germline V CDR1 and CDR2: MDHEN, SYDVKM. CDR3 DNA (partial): TGTGCCAGCAGTTTGCGGCAGTTCACCTACGAG. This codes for CASSLRQFTYE. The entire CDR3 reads CASSLRQFTYEQYF.

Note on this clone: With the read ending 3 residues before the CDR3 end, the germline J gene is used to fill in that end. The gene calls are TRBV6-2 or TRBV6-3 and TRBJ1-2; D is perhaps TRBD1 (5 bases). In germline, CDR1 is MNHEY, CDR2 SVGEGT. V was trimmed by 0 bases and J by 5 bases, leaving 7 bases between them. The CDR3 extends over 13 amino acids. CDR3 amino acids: CASSYSGVYGYTF. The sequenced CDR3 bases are TGTGCCAGCAGTTACTCAGGGGTATATGGC.

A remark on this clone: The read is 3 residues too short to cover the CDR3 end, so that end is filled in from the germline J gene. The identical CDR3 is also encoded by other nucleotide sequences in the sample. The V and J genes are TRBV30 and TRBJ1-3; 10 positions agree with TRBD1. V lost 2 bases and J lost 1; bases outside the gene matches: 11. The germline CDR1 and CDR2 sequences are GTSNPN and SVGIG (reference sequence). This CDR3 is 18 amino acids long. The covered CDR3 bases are TGTGCCTGGAGTCCCAGATCCGGGACAGGGGATTCTGGAAACACC. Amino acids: CAWSPRSGTGDSGNT. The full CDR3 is CAWSPRSGTGDSGNTIYF.

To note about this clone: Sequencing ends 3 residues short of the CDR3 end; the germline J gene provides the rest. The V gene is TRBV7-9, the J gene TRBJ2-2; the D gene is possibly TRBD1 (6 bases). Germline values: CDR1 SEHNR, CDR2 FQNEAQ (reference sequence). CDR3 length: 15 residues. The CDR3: CASSSGQGREEKLFF. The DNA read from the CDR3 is TGTGCCAGCAGCTCTGGCCAGGGGCGCGAAGAAAAG.

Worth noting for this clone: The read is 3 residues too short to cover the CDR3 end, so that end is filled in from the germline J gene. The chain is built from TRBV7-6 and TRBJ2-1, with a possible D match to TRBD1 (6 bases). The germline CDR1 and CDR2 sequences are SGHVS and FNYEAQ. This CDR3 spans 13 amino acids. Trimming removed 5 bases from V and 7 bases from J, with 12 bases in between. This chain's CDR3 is CASSPKTGNEQFF. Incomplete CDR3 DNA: TGTGCCAGCAGCCCAAAAACAGGGAATGAG.

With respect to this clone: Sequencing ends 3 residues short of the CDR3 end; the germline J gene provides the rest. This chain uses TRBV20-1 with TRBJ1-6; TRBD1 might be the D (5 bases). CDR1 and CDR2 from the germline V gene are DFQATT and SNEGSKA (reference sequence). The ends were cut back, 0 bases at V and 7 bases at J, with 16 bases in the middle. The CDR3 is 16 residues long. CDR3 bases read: TGCAGTGCTAGAGATTTGTGGGGCAGTACAAATTCACCC. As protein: CSARDLWGSTNSP. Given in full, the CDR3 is CSARDLWGSTNSPLHF.

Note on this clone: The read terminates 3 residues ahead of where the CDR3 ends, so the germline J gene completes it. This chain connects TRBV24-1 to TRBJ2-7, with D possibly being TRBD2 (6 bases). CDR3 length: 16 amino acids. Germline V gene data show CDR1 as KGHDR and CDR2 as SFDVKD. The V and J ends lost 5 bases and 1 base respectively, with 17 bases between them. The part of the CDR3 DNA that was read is TGTGCCACCAGTGGGGGGGAGCCCCGTATGTCCTACGAG. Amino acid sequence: CATSGGEPRMSYE. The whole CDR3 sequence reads CATSGGEPRMSYEQYF.

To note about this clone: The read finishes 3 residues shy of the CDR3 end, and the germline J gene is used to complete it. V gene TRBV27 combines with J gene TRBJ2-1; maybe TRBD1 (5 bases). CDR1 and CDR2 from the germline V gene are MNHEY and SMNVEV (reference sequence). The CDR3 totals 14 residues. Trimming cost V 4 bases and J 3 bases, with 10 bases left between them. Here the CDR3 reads CASSSQGFYNEQFF. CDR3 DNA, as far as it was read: TGTGCCAGCAGTTCCCAGGGTTTCTACAATGAG.

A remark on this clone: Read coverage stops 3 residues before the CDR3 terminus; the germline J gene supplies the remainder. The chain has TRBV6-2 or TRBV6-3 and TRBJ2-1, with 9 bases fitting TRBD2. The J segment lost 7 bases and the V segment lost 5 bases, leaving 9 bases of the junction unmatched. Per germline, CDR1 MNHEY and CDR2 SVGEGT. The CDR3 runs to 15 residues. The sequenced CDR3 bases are TGTGCCAGCAGTATTAGCGGGGGTTCGGGGAATGAG. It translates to CASSISGGSGNE. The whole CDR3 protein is CASSISGGSGNEQFF.

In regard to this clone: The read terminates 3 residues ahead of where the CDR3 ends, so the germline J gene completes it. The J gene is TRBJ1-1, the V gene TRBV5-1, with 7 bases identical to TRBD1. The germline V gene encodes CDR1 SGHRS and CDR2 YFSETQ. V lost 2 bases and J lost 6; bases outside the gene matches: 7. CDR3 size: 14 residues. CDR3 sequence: CASSLRQGFSEAFF. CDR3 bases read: TGCGCCAGCAGCTTACGACAGGGATTCTCTGAA.

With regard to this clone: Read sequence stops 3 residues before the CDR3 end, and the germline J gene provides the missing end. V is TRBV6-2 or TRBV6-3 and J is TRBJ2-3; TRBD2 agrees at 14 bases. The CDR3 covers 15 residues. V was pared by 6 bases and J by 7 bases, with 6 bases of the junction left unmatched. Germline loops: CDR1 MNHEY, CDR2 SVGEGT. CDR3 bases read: TGTGCCAGCAGGATGGGACTAGCGGGAGTATATACG. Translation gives CASRMGLAGVYT. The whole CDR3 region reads CASRMGLAGVYTQYF.